A single sample gave rise to the 26 T cell receptor beta chains below, sequenced in a study of T cell changes during pregnancy in multiple sclerosis. Clones were sequenced by immunoSEQ multiplex PCR, and TCRdb holds only the in-frame ones, with some missing. Among around 50,000 clones listed, about 91% were seen once. Here the sequenced sample was peripheral blood, taken after pregnancy. These receptor sequences come from a female donor in good health, enrolled as a control in a pregnancy study.

This chain joins TRBV15 and TRBJ2-7; TRBD1 matches at 9 bases. Germline trimming cut 2 bases from V and 7 bases from J; bases unmatched to any gene: 9. This CDR3 has 15 amino acids. CDR1 and CDR2 (germline): LNHNV, YYDKDF (reference sequence). CDR3 in amino acids: CATSRSRDRDDEQYF. CDR3 nucleotide sequence: TGTGCCACCAGCAGAAGCCGGGACAGGGATGATGAGCAGTACTTC. The variable domain in full, with the rest retrieved from reference TRBV15 and TRBJ2-7, is DAMVIQNPRYQVTQFGKPVTLSCSQTLNHNVMYWYQQKSSQAPKLLFHYYDKDFNNEADTPDNFQSRRPNTSFCFLDIRSPGLGDTAMYLCATSRSRDRDDEQYFGPGTRLTVT.

This chain uses TRBV14 with TRBJ1-2; 7 positions agree with TRBD1. The V gene's germline CDR1 is SGHDN and CDR2 FVKESK. The trim removed 3 bases at V and 8 bases at J, leaving 9 bases unmatched. The CDR3 runs to 14 residues. CDR3 coding DNA: TGTGCCAGCAGCCAGGACAACAGGGGAGAGGGCTACACCTTC. Residues: CASSQDNRGEGYTF. Full variable domain (remainder filled in from reference TRBV14 and TRBJ1-2): EAGVTQFPSHSVIEKGQTVTLRCDPISGHDNLYWYRRVMGKEIKFLLHFVKESKQDESGMPNNRFLAERTGGTYSTLKVQPAELEDSGVYFCASSQDNRGEGYTFGSGTRLTVV.

The chain combines TRBV15 with TRBJ1-5; 7 bases align to TRBD1. J lost 2 bases, V lost 3 bases, and 10 bases had no gene match. The CDR3 sequence is 17 residues long. Germline CDR1 and CDR2: LNHNV and YYDKDF (reference sequence). CDR3 protein: CATSSDPGQRGNQPQHF. The CDR3 DNA reads TGTGCCACCAGCAGCGACCCGGGACAGCGAGGCAATCAGCCCCAGCATTTT.

V and J are TRBV18 and TRBJ2-5, with 8 bases fitting TRBD1. Trimming at V came to 0 bases and at J to 5 bases, leaving 20 bases not matched to a gene. The germline gives CDR1 KGHSH, CDR2 LQKENI. CDR3 length equals 20 residues. CDR3 sequence reads: CASSPPPGSSRTGSVETQYF. The CDR3 bases are TGTGCCAGCTCACCACCACCAGGGTCTAGTAGGACAGGGTCCGTCGAGACCCAGTACTTC.

The count of this clone is one. This chain connects TRBV6-1 to TRBJ2-3; tentatively, D is TRBD2 (6 bases). This CDR3 spans 16 amino acids. The germline V gene has CDR1 MNHNS and CDR2 SASEGT. Deletions cut 4 bases from V and 0 bases from J, with 14 bases between. The CDR3 sequence is CASSVPVAVSTDTQYF. CDR3 nucleotide sequence: TGTGCCAGCAGTGTCCCGGTAGCGGTCAGCACAGATACGCAGTATTTT.

The chain recombines TRBV4-3 with TRBJ1-6, with 8 bases lining up with TRBD1. The CDR3 sequence is 16 residues long. Germline CDR1 reads LGHNA; CDR2 reads YSLEER. V lost 0 bases to trimming and J lost 10 bases; unmatched junction nucleotides: 8. The CDR3 coding sequence is TGCGCCAGCAGCCAAGATCTGGACAGGGCCGAATCACCCCTCCACTTT. It codes for CASSQDLDRAESPLHF.

The V gene is TRBV28, the J gene TRBJ2-7, with D unclear. Deletions cut 7 bases from V and 3 bases from J, with 19 bases between. Germline values: CDR1 MDHEN, CDR2 SYDVKM. This CDR3 has 15 residues. The CDR3 loop reads CASIPRGFPGYEQYF. CDR3 coding DNA: TGTGCCAGCATCCCCAGAGGTTTCCCTGGCTACGAGCAGTACTTC.

V usage is TRBV19 and J usage is TRBJ1-5; possibly TRBD1 for D (6 bases). The CDR3 consists of 15 residues. Trimming pared 3 bases from V and 0 bases from J, leaving 9 bases between. CDR1 and CDR2 from the germline V gene are LNHDA and SQIVND (reference sequence). CDR3 nucleotides: TGTGCCAGTAGTATTGGACAGAATAGCAATCAGCCCCAGCATTTT. As protein: CASSIGQNSNQPQHF.

This clone was counted a single time. CDR3 coding DNA: TGCGCCAGCAGCTTCACACTTAGCGGGGGGCCAGTGACCCAGTACTTC. It is translated as CASSFTLSGGPVTQYF. The chain couples TRBV5-1 to TRBJ2-5; 10 nucleotides agree with TRBD2. There are 16 residues in the CDR3. CDR1 SGHRS and CDR2 YFSETQ come from the germline V gene. The J segment lost 7 bases and the V segment lost 2 bases, leaving 11 bases of the junction unmatched.

The rearrangement links TRBV18 to TRBJ1-2, with 12 bases fitting TRBD1. Germline-derived CDR1 and CDR2 are KGHSH and LQKENI. The junction had 12 bases not matched to a gene; V was cut back by 6 bases and J by 7 bases. The CDR3 runs to 16 residues. The DNA for the CDR3 is TGTGCCAGCTCTCCTGCCGGGACAGGGGGCCTGAGTGGCTACACCTTC. As protein: CASSPAGTGGLSGYTF.

In this sample, this clone turned up once. The chain couples TRBV7-2 to TRBJ2-1, with 9 bases identical to TRBD2. The ends lost 1 base at V and 9 bases at J; junction bases unmatched: 13. The CDR3 totals 17 residues. Germline assignment: CDR1 SGHTA and CDR2 FQGNSA. The CDR3 is CASSLGLAAINSGEQFF. The CDR3 region has the DNA TGTGCCAGCAGCTTAGGACTAGCGGCCATAAATAGCGGTGAGCAGTTCTTC.

CDR3 in DNA: TGTGCCAGCACAGAGGACTCCTACAATGAGCAGTTCTTC. This translates into CASTEDSYNEQFF. The rearrangement links TRBV7-2 to TRBJ2-1; no clear D. Germline CDR1 is SGHTA and CDR2 is FQGNSA. The CDR3 contains 13 residues. The V gene lost 7 bases and the J gene lost 0 bases, with 7 bases spanning the gap.

This chain connects TRBV5-6 to TRBJ2-6; TRBD1 aligns across 11 bases. The CDR3 runs to 17 residues. Losses at the gene ends were 4 bases for V and 2 bases for J; bases not matched to a gene: 5. Germline lookup yields CDR1 SGHDT and CDR2 YYEEEE. The CDR3 region is CASSPGTGGPGANVLTF. CDR3 bases: TGTGCCAGCAGCCCCGGGACAGGGGGACCTGGGGCCAACGTCCTGACTTTC.

This sequence joins TRBV5-1 and TRBJ1-2; D possibly corresponds to TRBD1 (5 bases). The V end was cut by 5 bases, the J end by 2 bases, with 10 bases between. The CDR3 is 13 amino acids. Germline lookup yields CDR1 SGHRS and CDR2 YFSETQ. CDR3: CASSPQANYGYTF. CDR3 in DNA: TGCGCCAGCAGTCCACAGGCGAACTATGGCTACACCTTC. The entire variable domain, with the rest obtained from reference TRBV5-1 and TRBJ1-2, is as follows: KAGVTQTPRYLIKTRGQQVTLSCSPISGHRSVSWYQQTPGQGLQFLFEYFSETQRNKGNFPGRFSGRQFSNSRSEMNVSTLELGDSALYLCASSPQANYGYTFGSGTRLTVV.

CDR3 bases: TGCGCCAGCAGCGAAACAGCAACTAATGAAAAACTGTTTTTT. Protein sequence: CASSETATNEKLFF. The chain links TRBV5-1 to TRBJ1-4; D not resolved. Trimming shortened V by 4 bases and J by 0 bases, and 7 bases separated the two germline ends. CDR1 is SGHRS, CDR2 YFSETQ, per germline. CDR3 length equals 14 residues. The complete variable domain, with remaining parts taken from reference TRBV5-1 and TRBJ1-4, reads KAGVTQTPRYLIKTRGQQVTLSCSPISGHRSVSWYQQTPGQGLQFLFEYFSETQRNKGNFPGRFSGRQFSNSRSEMNVSTLELGDSALYLCASSETATNEKLFFGSGTQLSVL.

The gene calls are TRBV5-1 and TRBJ2-1, with D tentatively TRBD2 (5 bases). The CDR3 loop spans 15 amino acids. V shed 0 bases and J shed 8 bases, with 15 bases lying between them. Germline loops: CDR1 SGHRS, CDR2 YFSETQ. The CDR3 DNA sequence: TGCGCCAGCAGCTTGGGGGAGTTAGGGATACATGAGCAGTTCTTC. Translated, it gives CASSLGELGIHEQFF.

The V gene is TRBV15, the J gene TRBJ2-1; 7 positions agree with TRBD1. CDR3 length: 15 residues. V lost 3 bases to trimming and J lost 4 bases; unmatched junction nucleotides: 6. The germline V gene encodes CDR1 LNHNV and CDR2 YYDKDF (reference sequence). CDR3 loop: CATSSTGVDYNEQFF. CDR3 DNA sequence: TGTGCCACCAGCAGTACAGGGGTTGATTACAATGAGCAGTTCTTC.

The V call is TRBV5-4, the J call TRBJ1-6, with TRBD1 matching over 7 bases. Germline CDR1 and CDR2: SGHNT and YYREEE (reference sequence). J was trimmed by 4 bases and V by 1 base; bases with no gene match: 5. CDR3 length: 16 amino acids. The chain's CDR3 is CASSLTGAGYNSPLHF. In nucleotides, the CDR3 is TGTGCCAGCAGCTTGACAGGGGCCGGGTATAATTCACCCCTCCACTTT.

Only one count was recorded for this clone. The chain uses TRBV7-6 and TRBJ2-6; D perhaps matches TRBD2 (5 bases). The CDR3 contains 17 residues. Trimming removed 5 bases at V and 0 bases at J, with 14 bases between. Germline CDR1 SGHVS, CDR2 FNYEAQ. CDR3: CASSLGLPYSGANVLTF. The DNA of the CDR3 is TGTGCCAGCAGCCTCGGACTTCCATACTCTGGGGCCAACGTCCTGACTTTC.

The gene calls are TRBV29-1 and TRBJ1-1; 8 bases fit TRBD1. Germline trimming cut 4 bases from V and 6 bases from J; bases unmatched to any gene: 7. Germline CDR1 SQVTM, CDR2 ANQGSEA. This CDR3 is 13 amino acids long. CDR3 coding DNA: TGCAGCGTTGCCCATCCAGGGGGCGCTGAAGCTTTCTTT. It codes for CSVAHPGGAEAFF.

The chain joins TRBV16 to TRBJ1-1; D might be TRBD1 (6 bases). The CDR3 sequence is 13 residues long. V gave up 6 bases and J gave up 0 bases, with 8 bases separating them. In germline, CDR1 is KGHSY, CDR2 FQNENV. This chain's CDR3 is CASRRQVNTEAFF. CDR3 nucleotide sequence: TGTGCCAGCAGGCGACAGGTGAACACTGAAGCTTTCTTT.

A single count supports this clone. The chain employs TRBV7-6 and TRBJ1-2; D gene ambiguous. The V and J ends lost 5 bases and 4 bases respectively, with 14 bases between them. Per germline, CDR1 SGHVS and CDR2 FNYEAQ. This CDR3 has 14 amino acids. CDR3: CASSPRSEGYGYTF. The CDR3 DNA reads as TGTGCCAGCAGCCCCCGTAGTGAGGGCTATGGCTACACCTTC.

The rearrangement joins TRBV19 to TRBJ1-1; D may be TRBD1 (5 bases). Germline-derived CDR1 and CDR2 are LNHDA and SQIVND (reference sequence). The V gene lost 11 bases and the J gene lost 2 bases, with 18 bases spanning the gap. The CDR3 runs to 14 residues. The CDR3 loop is CASFAGIGNTEAFF. DNA of the CDR3: TGTGCCTCTTTCGCAGGGATAGGAAACACTGAAGCTTTCTTT.

The chain links TRBV5-1 to TRBJ2-7; a weak D match, TRBD1 (6 bases). The CDR3 runs to 13 residues. The V and J ends lost 0 bases and 4 bases respectively, with 8 bases between them. Germline values: CDR1 SGHRS, CDR2 YFSETQ. In nucleotides, the CDR3 is TGCGCCAGCAGCTTGGAGGGGGTTTACGAGCAGTACTTC. This encodes CASSLEGVYEQYF.

The chain joins TRBV15 to TRBJ2-3; perhaps TRBD2 as D (5 bases). Germline V lookup: CDR1 LNHNV, CDR2 YYDKDF (reference sequence). This CDR3 is 15 amino acids long. Trimming removed 3 bases from V and 1 base from J, with 11 bases in between. This CDR3 reads CATSRSSGRTDTQYF. CDR3 DNA sequence: TGTGCCACCAGCAGGTCCAGCGGACGCACAGATACGCAGTATTTT.

This chain links TRBV7-2 with TRBJ1-2; 11 bases map to TRBD1. J gave up 8 bases and V 5 bases, and 7 bases lay outside the gene matches. Germline V gene data show CDR1 as SGHTA and CDR2 as FQGNSA. The CDR3 totals 14 residues. CDR3: CASSPRDRGNGYTF. In DNA form, the CDR3 reads TGTGCCAGCAGCCCCCGGGACAGGGGGAACGGCTACACCTTC. The variable domain in full, completed from reference TRBV7-2 and TRBJ1-2, reads GAGVSQSPSNKVTEKGKDVELRCDPISGHTALYWYRQSLGQGLEFLIYFQGNSAPDKSGLPSDRFSAERTGGSVSTLTIQRTQQEDSAVYLCASSPRDRGNGYTFGSGTRLTVV.